This TCR beta chain comes out of a study of shared clonotypes between healthy human individuals. For the study at large: Donors were two women and a few men aged 18 to 49.

The sample holds one count of this clone. Germline CDR1 reads SGHVS; CDR2 reads FQNEAQ. The CDR3 contains 14 residues. V lost 5 bases to trimming and J lost 0 bases; unmatched junction nucleotides: 3. Execution of the assay was at deep level. The method was immunoSEQ multiplex PCR; TCRdb's version includes in-frame clones alone and lacks a portion of them. The sample has 2 million to 3 million clones, over 85% seen once. Specimen: naive CD4+ T cells from PBMCs. Noted subset: CD45RA+ positively selected. The chain has TRBV7-8 and TRBJ2-7; 8 bases agree with TRBD1. The sequence was obtained from a man between 18 and 35 years old in good health. Some clones in this sample may be carry-over from other donors' samples. The CDR3 is CASSQGQDSYEQYF. The CDR3 DNA follows: TGTGCCAGCAGCCAGGGACAGGACTCCTACGAGCAGTACTTC.